The source of this TCR beta chain is a study of blood T cells in healthy people across ages. About the research overall: Template-switching capture recovered about one barcoded beta molecule per two T cells. Study-wide findings and caveats: Long-lived donors exceeded aged donors in naive CD4+ cells and diversity. Age showed a roughly linear inverse relationship with TCR beta diversity per million T cells.

A second about 7 to 11 cycle PCR used barcoded and J-beta primers. One entry per CDR3 protein, called by TCRdb with MiXCR from the 5' RACE reads. The table has hundreds of thousands of distinct CDR3 sequences, approximately 50% seen once; the top ten hold more than 35%. To note about this clonotype: Its antigen is as yet unknown.

Unmatched junction bases numbered 2, after V lost 2 bases and J lost 8 bases. CDR3 length: 14 amino acids. The receptor's source is a man aged 55 to 70 in good health. The chain links TRBV12-3 or TRBV12-4 to TRBJ2-1; TRBD2 matches at 11 bases. Sequencing was done on a sample of blood. The CDR3 sequence: CASSLTSGGYEQFF. For the CDR3, the DNA is TGTGCCAGCAGTTTAACTAGCGGGGGTTATGAGCAGTTCTTC.